These T cell receptor beta chains were read from a single sample in a study of PD-1 blockade in classical Hodgkin lymphoma. Only in-frame clones appear in the TCRdb table, and some are missing; sequencing was by immunoSEQ multiplex PCR. This table has tens of thousands of clones, 86% appearing once. Sequences were derived from peripheral blood mononuclear cells (PBMCs), sampled before the fourth cycle of nivolumab. Source of these receptors: a human donor with classical Hodgkin lymphoma. Each CDR3 is given with its conserved first and last residue. The D gene is left open where the match is weak. The size of a clone is reported for some rows only, either as once, few or many, or as a class for expanded clones.

clone size	V gene	CDR3 length	J gene	D gene	CDR3 protein	CDR3 DNA
once	TRBV18	14	TRBJ2-5	NA	CASSQNRLQETQYF	TGTGCCAGCTCACAAAACAGGTTACAAGAGACCCAGTACTTC
once	TRBV19	14	TRBJ2-7	TRBD2	CASSRLAGGLEQYF	TGTGCCAGTAGTAGGCTAGCGGGAGGTCTCGAGCAGTACTTC
NA	TRBV9	15	TRBJ2-7	NA	CASSVDGGGSYEQYF	TGTGCCAGCAGCGTAGATGGGGGGGGCTCTTACGAGCAGTACTTC
once	TRBV27	13	TRBJ1-2	NA	CASSLSSNYGYTF	TGTGCCAGCAGTTTATCCTCTAACTATGGCTACACCTTC
NA	TRBV5-1	17	TRBJ1-1	TRBD1	CASSLRGTGGLNTEAFF	TGCGCCAGCAGCTTGCGGGGGACAGGGGGCCTGAACACTGAAGCTTTCTTT
few	TRBV7-3	16	TRBJ2-7	TRBD2	CASSPGASGSHTRQYF	TGTGCCAGCAGCCCCGGGGCTAGCGGGAGCCACACCAGGCAGTACTTC
NA	TRBV27	14	TRBJ2-7	NA	CASSLYREWDEQYF	TGTGCCAGCAGTTTGTACAGGGAATGGGACGAGCAGTACTTC
NA	TRBV5-4	15	TRBJ2-7	NA	CASSLVHRATYEQYF	TGTGCCAGCAGCTTGGTGCACAGGGCGACCTACGAGCAGTACTTC
NA	TRBV7-9	17	TRBJ1-4	NA	CASSLGNNVATNEKLFF	TGTGCCAGCAGCTTAGGAAATAACGTCGCAACTAATGAAAAACTGTTTTTT
NA	TRBV27	15	TRBJ2-2	TRBD2	CASSPTSGGTGELFF	TGTGCCAGCAGTCCCACTAGCGGGGGGACCGGGGAGCTGTTTTTT
NA	TRBV5-1	18	TRBJ2-3	NA	CASSLQIQGQRGTDTQYF	TGCGCCAGCAGCTTGCAGATCCAGGGGCAGAGGGGCACAGATACGCAGTATTTT
few	TRBV6-1	14	TRBJ2-7	TRBD1	CASSDRDRVREQYF	TGTGCCAGCAGTGACCGGGACAGGGTACGAGAGCAGTACTTC
NA	TRBV10-3	13	TRBJ2-3	NA	CATSGVRTDTQYF	TGTGCCACGTCCGGGGTACGCACAGATACGCAGTATTTT
NA	TRBV6-5	16	TRBJ2-6	NA	CASSYGTNSGANVLTF	TGTGCCAGCAGTTACGGGACAAACTCTGGGGCCAACGTCCTGACTTTC
NA	TRBV2	15	TRBJ2-3	TRBD2	CASSEVAGNTDTQYF	TGTGCCAGCAGTGAAGTAGCGGGGAACACAGATACGCAGTATTTT
NA	TRBV5-3	15	TRBJ1-2	NA	CARSLGPGGDSGYTF	TGTGCCAGAAGCTTGGGCCCCGGAGGGGATAGCGGCTACACCTTC
NA	TRBV27	14	TRBJ1-1	NA	CASSLSRLNTEAFF	TGTGCCAGCAGTTTAAGCCGCTTGAACACTGAAGCTTTCTTT
NA	TRBV4-1	16	TRBJ2-1	TRBD2	CASSQVGRALGNEQFF	TGCGCCAGCAGCCAAGTCGGGAGGGCCTTAGGCAATGAGCAGTTCTTC
NA	TRBV4-2	13	TRBJ2-5	NA	CASSRGQLETQYF	TGTGCCAGCAGCCGCGGACAGTTGGAGACCCAGTACTTC
NA	TRBV7-9	15	TRBJ2-3	TRBD2	CASSFGGTSGDTQYF	TGTGCCAGCAGCTTCGGGGGGACTAGCGGGGATACGCAGTATTTT
NA	TRBV27	13	TRBJ2-5	NA	CASNSREEETQYF	TGTGCCAGCAACTCCCGGGAAGAAGAGACCCAGTACTTC
NA	TRBV7-5	13	TRBJ2-3	NA	CARSLPYTDTQYF	TGTGCCAGAAGCTTACCCTACACAGATACGCAGTATTTT
NA	TRBV29-1	12	TRBJ1-1	NA	CSVGQVRTEAFF	TGCAGCGTTGGACAGGTACGGACTGAAGCTTTCTTT
NA	TRBV20-1	11	TRBJ2-3	NA	CSQRITDTQYF	TGCAGTCAAAGGATCACAGATACGCAGTATTTT
NA	TRBV5-6	17	TRBJ2-1	TRBD2	CASSGTSGGASYNEQFF	TGTGCCAGCAGCGGGACTAGCGGGGGGGCCTCGTACAATGAGCAGTTCTTC
NA	TRBV4-1	12	TRBJ1-2	NA	CASSGEGYSYTF	TGCGCCAGCAGCGGTGAAGGGTATAGCTACACCTTC
NA	TRBV7-6	14	TRBJ2-7	TRBD2	CASSSPREGTEQYF	TGTGCCAGCAGCTCCCCCCGGGAGGGGACCGAGCAGTACTTC
NA	TRBV5-4	15	TRBJ2-3	TRBD1	CASSLGQVTTDTQYF	TGTGCCAGCAGTCTGGGACAGGTTACAACAGATACGCAGTATTTT
NA	TRBV5-6	15	TRBJ2-7	TRBD2	CASSFLLAGAYEQYF	TGTGCCAGCAGCTTTCTCCTAGCGGGAGCCTACGAGCAGTACTTC
NA	TRBV7-3	14	TRBJ2-2	TRBD2	CASRPSGIGGELFF	TGTGCCAGCAGACCTAGCGGGATTGGCGGGGAGCTGTTTTTT